The next 13 T cell receptor beta chains were all read from a single sample in a study of cytomegalovirus exposure and HLA in healthy donors. The PCR employed 60 Vbeta primers together with 13 Jbeta primers. Clones were read by immunoSEQ multiplex PCR, and TCRdb kept only the in-frame ones, dropping some. The data contain 130,000 to 150,000 clones, nearly 85% of them singletons. The sequencing input was PBMCs. These receptor sequences come from a male donor in good health and CMV-seronegative.

The chain recombines TRBV5-6 with TRBJ2-7, with 8 bases fitting TRBD2. Trimming at V came to 4 bases and at J to 1 base, leaving 7 bases not matched to a gene. Per the germline V gene, CDR1 is SGHDT and CDR2 is YYEEEE. CDR3 length: 15 residues. As DNA, the CDR3 is TGTGCCAGCAGCCGGGGGGGCGGCGTGTCCTACGAGCAGTACTTC. Amino acid sequence: CASSRGGGVSYEQYF.

The chain is built from TRBV27 and TRBJ2-7; D is undetermined. The V end was cut by 4 bases, the J end by 4 bases, with 8 bases between. The CDR3 is 12 residues long. The germline V gene has CDR1 MNHEY and CDR2 SMNVEV (reference sequence). The CDR3 is CASSSSLYEQYF. The CDR3, as DNA: TGTGCCAGCAGTTCATCCCTTTACGAGCAGTACTTC.

The CDR3 loop is CSVESGLTEAFF. In DNA, the CDR3 is TGCAGCGTTGAATCAGGGCTCACTGAAGCTTTCTTT. The chain uses TRBV29-1 and TRBJ1-1, with D perhaps TRBD1 (5 bases). Deletions cut 2 bases from V and 4 bases from J, with 8 bases between. CDR3 size: 12 residues. Germline assignment: CDR1 SQVTM and CDR2 ANQGSEA.

This sequence joins TRBV28 and TRBJ1-1; possible D gene TRBD1, 5 bases. Trimming took off 6 bases at V and 0 bases at J, with 8 bases between the two ends. From germline, CDR1 is MDHEN and CDR2 SYDVKM. The CDR3 extends over 13 amino acids. This CDR3 is CASRGLLNTEAFF. In nucleotides, the CDR3 is TGTGCCAGCAGGGGACTTCTGAACACTGAAGCTTTCTTT.

A single count supports this clone. The chain combines TRBV18 with TRBJ2-5, with D possibly matching TRBD2 (5 bases). CDR1 and CDR2 (germline): KGHSH, LQKENI. The V end lost 1 base, the J end lost 9 bases, and 12 bases lay between the germline ends. The CDR3 loop spans 13 amino acids. Here the CDR3 DNA reads TGTGCCAGCTCACCACGGGAGACCTCGGCCCAGTACTTC. Translating it yields CASSPRETSAQYF.

The chain has TRBV27 and TRBJ2-5; D not resolved. V dropped 0 bases and J dropped 5 bases, with 7 bases sitting between them. The germline gives CDR1 MNHEY, CDR2 SMNVEV (reference sequence). The CDR3 loop spans 13 amino acids. CDR3 loop: CASSLSSFETQYF. CDR3 bases: TGTGCCAGCAGTTTATCTAGCTTCGAGACCCAGTACTTC.

The J gene is TRBJ1-5, the V gene TRBV27; D unresolved. The CDR3 length is 13 residues. Germline V gene lookup returns CDR1 MNHEY and CDR2 SMNVEV (reference sequence). V lost 6 bases to trimming and J lost 7 bases, with 13 bases between them. The chain's CDR3 is CASSFSGRQPQHF. The CDR3 bases are TGTGCCAGCAGCTTTAGTGGGAGACAGCCCCAGCATTTT.

The chain has TRBV27 and TRBJ2-3; TRBD2 is a possible D gene (6 bases). This CDR3 has 16 amino acids. V was trimmed by 4 bases and J by 6 bases, leaving 20 bases between them. Germline CDR1 reads MNHEY; CDR2 reads SMNVEV (reference sequence). In nucleotides, the CDR3 is TGTGCCAGCAGTTCGGCGAGCGGGTCACGCGGGGATACGCAGTATTTT. It specifies CASSSASGSRGDTQYF.

This clone was counted a single time. The gene calls are TRBV5-1 and TRBJ2-1; TRBD2 aligns across 7 bases. V was pared by 7 bases and J by 2 bases, with 9 bases of the junction left unmatched. Germline CDR1 and CDR2: SGHRS and YFSETQ. The CDR3 spans 15 residues. This CDR3 reads CASDLSGGTYNEQFF. The CDR3 DNA reads TGCGCCAGCGATTTGTCCGGGGGGACCTACAATGAGCAGTTCTTC.

The V call is TRBV5-6, the J call TRBJ1-5, with a tentative D call TRBD1 (6 bases). CDR3 size: 15 residues. CDR1 is SGHDT, CDR2 YYEEEE, per germline. Deletions cut 3 bases from V and 0 bases from J, with 10 bases between. CDR3 sequence: CASSYLQGSNQPQHF. The CDR3 coding sequence is TGTGCCAGCAGCTACCTACAGGGTAGCAATCAGCCCCAGCATTTT.

V usage is TRBV25-1 and J usage is TRBJ2-3; TRBD2 matches at 10 bases. This CDR3 has 17 residues. V trimming: 3 bases; J trimming: 2 bases; junction bases outside the gene matches: 8. Germline-derived CDR1 and CDR2 are MGHDK and SYGVNS. CDR3 in DNA: TGTGCCAGCAGTGATGAGTTGACTAGCGGGTTCACAGATACGCAGTATTTT. It is translated as CASSDELTSGFTDTQYF. Filled out from reference TRBV25-1 and TRBJ2-3, the complete variable domain reads EADIYQTPRYLVIGTGKKITLECSQTMGHDKMYWYQQDPGMELHLIHYSYGVNSTEKGDLSSESTVSRIRTEHFPLTLESARPSHTSQYLCASSDELTSGFTDTQYFGPGTRLTVL.

Of note for this clone: A junction end diverges from the germline sequence, so it may reflect a read error. In DNA, the CDR3 is TGCACCAGCAGCTCCTATCCACTAGCGGGAGTAGCAGATACGCAGTATTTT. Its translation: CTSSSYPLAGVADTQYF. The chain recombines TRBV4-1 with TRBJ2-3; 11 bases align to TRBD2. Per germline, CDR1 MGHRA and CDR2 YSYEKL. CDR3 length equals 17 residues.

The V gene is TRBV9, the J gene TRBJ1-3; perhaps TRBD1 as D (6 bases). Germline V CDR1 and CDR2: SGDLS, YYNGEE. The CDR3 contains 14 residues. V lost 3 bases and J 4 bases, leaving 11 bases between the germline ends. As DNA, the CDR3 is TGTGCCAGCAGCGGTGGGACAAACGGAAACACCATATATTTT. Translating it yields CASSGGTNGNTIYF.